Listed here are 29 T cell receptor beta chains from one sample, sequenced in a study of blood T cell repertoires in COVID-19. TCRdb's copy holds only in-frame clones and misses some; the assay was immunoSEQ multiplex PCR. This sample has 200,000 to 250,000 clones; approximately 81% occur once, and the top ten carry just under 1%. Sequenced: peripheral blood. The receptors shown here come from a middle-aged man with acute or convalescent COVID-19.

The rearrangement links TRBV5-6 to TRBJ1-5; D perhaps matches TRBD1 (5 bases). Per the germline V gene, CDR1 is SGHDT and CDR2 is YYEEEE. The CDR3 is made up of 15 amino acids. The V gene lost 0 bases and the J gene lost 7 bases, with 14 bases spanning the gap. The CDR3 nucleotides read TGTGCCAGCAGCTTGGATAGGGGCAGATTACAGCCCCAGCATTTT. Encoded protein: CASSLDRGRLQPQHF. Together with reference TRBV5-6 and TRBJ1-5, the CDR3 gives the full variable domain: DAGVTQSPTHLIKTRGQQVTLRCSPKSGHDTVSWYQQALGQGPQFIFQYYEEEERQRGNFPDRFSGHQFPNYSSELNVNALLLGDSALYLCASSLDRGRLQPQHFGDGTRLSIL.

This chain connects TRBV19 to TRBJ1-1; D gene ambiguous. Germline CDR1 is LNHDA and CDR2 is SQIVND (reference sequence). V was cut by 3 bases and J by 8 bases, with 13 bases left in between. CDR3 length equals 13 residues. CDR3 nucleotides: TGTGCCAGTAGTATTTCGGGGTTTGGCGAAGCTTTCTTT. Amino acids: CASSISGFGEAFF.

This chain uses TRBV5-1 with TRBJ1-6, with D unclear. The CDR3 sequence is 14 residues long. The V gene's germline CDR1 is SGHRS and CDR2 YFSETQ. V lost 0 bases and J lost 7, with 8 bases in between. CDR3 in amino acids: CASSLAGRNSPLHF. Written as DNA, the CDR3 is TGCGCCAGCAGCTTGGCCGGTCGGAATTCACCCCTCCACTTT.

This sequence joins TRBV11-2 and TRBJ1-5; D is undetermined. Deletions cut 0 bases from V and 2 bases from J, with 5 bases between. This CDR3 has 14 amino acids. Germline V gives CDR1 SGHAT, CDR2 FQNNGV. CDR3 amino acids: CASSLEGGNQPQHF. As DNA, the CDR3 is TGTGCCAGCAGCTTAGAGGGCGGCAATCAGCCCCAGCATTTT. The variable domain in full, completed from reference TRBV11-2 and TRBJ1-5, reads EAGVAQSPRYKIIEKRQSVAFWCNPISGHATLYWYQQILGQGPKLLIQFQNNGVVDDSQLPKDRFSAERLKGVDSTLKIQPAKLEDSAVYLCASSLEGGNQPQHFGDGTRLSIL.

A single count supports this clone. The rearrangement uses TRBV28 and TRBJ2-7; tentative D call: TRBD1 (6 bases). V gave up 5 bases and J gave up 1 base, with 15 bases separating them. The V gene's germline CDR1 is MDHEN and CDR2 SYDVKM. The CDR3 is 15 residues long. The CDR3: CASSDGAGVSYEQYF. In nucleotides, the CDR3 is TGTGCCAGCAGTGACGGGGCAGGGGTTTCCTACGAGCAGTACTTC.

This chain joins TRBV5-4 and TRBJ2-1; TRBD1 matches at 7 bases. CDR3 length: 14 residues. With 7 bases clipped from V and 7 bases from J, the junction kept 11 bases outside the gene matches. Germline CDR1 SGHNT, CDR2 YYREEE (reference sequence). CDR3 amino acids: CASSIGSGGNEQFF. The CDR3 DNA sequence: TGTGCCAGCTCAATTGGGTCAGGGGGAAATGAGCAGTTCTTC.

The genes are TRBV2 and TRBJ1-1; 7 bases agree with TRBD1. The CDR3 is made up of 14 amino acids. Losses at the gene ends were 6 bases for V and 4 bases for J; bases not matched to a gene: 8. CDR1 and CDR2 from the germline V gene are SNHLY and FYNNEI. CDR3 in DNA: TGTGCCAGCAGACTACGACAGGGTGGCACTGAAGCTTTCTTT. This translates into CASRLRQGGTEAFF. The full variable domain, its missing parts supplied by reference TRBV2 and TRBJ1-1, is EPEVTQTPSHQVTQMGQEVILRCVPISNHLYFYWYRQILGQKVEFLVSFYNNEISEKSEIFDDQFSVERPDGSNFTLKIRSTKLEDSAMYFCASRLRQGGTEAFFGQGTRLTVV.

The gene calls are TRBV2 and TRBJ2-3; TRBD2 aligns across 8 bases. The V and J ends lost 2 bases and 2 bases, in that order; junction bases with no gene match: 9. This CDR3 contains 17 residues. Germline V CDR1 and CDR2: SNHLY, FYNNEI. The CDR3 DNA reads TGTGCCAGCAGTGAACTAGGGACTAGGGGGGCCACAGATACGCAGTATTTT. Its translation is CASSELGTRGATDTQYF.

This clone was found once. The CDR3 loop reads CASGRDRDAGELFF. In DNA, the CDR3 is TGTGCCAGCGGGCGAGACAGGGACGCCGGGGAGCTGTTTTTT. The chain uses TRBV6-5 and TRBJ2-2; 7 bases align to TRBD1. Germline V gene data show CDR1 as MNHEY and CDR2 as SVGAGI. J gave up 6 bases and V 8 bases, and 9 bases lay outside the gene matches. The CDR3 runs to 14 residues.

The chain carries TRBV5-1 and TRBJ1-4, with D unclear. The CDR3 covers 16 residues. Trimming removed 4 bases at V and 0 bases at J, with 13 bases between. Germline V CDR1 and CDR2: SGHRS, YFSETQ. The CDR3 loop is CASSPQISTTNEKLFF. CDR3 nucleotide sequence: TGCGCCAGCAGCCCGCAGATTTCGACAACTAATGAAAAACTGTTTTTT.

This chain links TRBV27 with TRBJ2-1; D perhaps matches TRBD1 (5 bases). V lost 6 bases, J lost 6 bases, and 9 bases lay in between. Germline CDR1 MNHEY, CDR2 SMNVEV (reference sequence). The CDR3 spans 12 residues. In nucleotides, the CDR3 is TGTGCCAGCAGCAGGGTCAGCAATGAGCAGTTCTTC. Translated: CASSRVSNEQFF.

The sample holds a few counts of this clone. Written as DNA, the CDR3 is TGTGCCAGCAGTCACTTCGACAGGTCGAGGACCGGGGAGCTGTTTTTT. It yields the protein CASSHFDRSRTGELFF. This chain joins TRBV28 and TRBJ2-2; tentatively, D is TRBD1 (6 bases). Germline loops: CDR1 MDHEN, CDR2 SYDVKM. Trimming stripped 5 bases from V and 5 bases from J, with 18 bases between. This CDR3 comprises 16 residues.

The chain recombines TRBV2 with TRBJ1-2, with 9 bases fitting TRBD1. Germline V gives CDR1 SNHLY, CDR2 FYNNEI. The CDR3 runs 12 residues. The V and J ends lost 6 bases and 6 bases, in that order; junction bases with no gene match: 2. CDR3 protein: CASRTGGDGYTF. In DNA form, the CDR3 reads TGTGCCAGCAGAACAGGGGGCGATGGCTACACCTTC.

CDR3 sequence (DNA): TGTGCCAGCAGCCCTTTAGGAGGTCCAGATACGCAGTATTTT. Translation: CASSPLGGPDTQYF. The chain combines TRBV7-3 with TRBJ2-3; the D gene is possibly TRBD2 (5 bases). Germline loops: CDR1 SGHTA, CDR2 FQGTGA. The CDR3 totals 14 residues. The V end lost 5 bases, the J end lost 4 bases, and 13 bases lay between the germline ends.

V is TRBV9 and J is TRBJ2-2, with unresolved D. V was shortened by 0 bases and J by 6 bases, with 9 bases between the two germline ends. CDR3 size: 14 residues. Germline CDR1 is SGDLS and CDR2 is YYNGEE. The CDR3 reads CASSVGPAAGELFF. The CDR3 DNA reads as TGTGCCAGCAGCGTAGGGCCCGCGGCCGGGGAGCTGTTTTTT.

The chain combines TRBV24-1 with TRBJ2-1, with D possibly being TRBD2 (5 bases). Germline V lookup: CDR1 KGHDR, CDR2 SFDVKD. The CDR3 extends over 15 amino acids. Trimming left V 5 bases short and J 6 bases short, with 16 bases between. CDR3 nucleotide sequence: TGTGCCACCAGTGGCCCTTTTCGAGGGTTCAATGAGCAGTTCTTC. Its translation is CATSGPFRGFNEQFF.

The chain employs TRBV5-1 and TRBJ2-7, with D possibly being TRBD1 (5 bases). CDR1 SGHRS and CDR2 YFSETQ come from the germline V gene. The CDR3 sequence is 15 residues long. V dropped 0 bases and J dropped 2 bases, with 12 bases sitting between them. CDR3 DNA sequence: TGCGCCAGCAGCTTGGGGGGCGCTCCTACCTACGAGCAGTACTTC. It codes for CASSLGGAPTYEQYF.

The chain combines TRBV23-1 with TRBJ1-4, with D hard to call. TRBV23-1 is flagged as an ORF with uncertain function. CDR3 length: 17 residues. Between the trimmed V and J ends, which lost 4 bases and 0 bases, there was a span of 15 bases. The CDR3, as DNA: TGCGCCAGCAGTCCTTTGGGCAGCCATGCAACTAATGAAAAACTGTTTTTT. It yields the protein CASSPLGSHATNEKLFF.

The chain employs TRBV3-1 (or the pseudogene TRBV3-2) and TRBJ2-1, with a weak D call TRBD2 (7 bases). CDR3 length equals 15 residues. Germline V CDR1 and CDR2: LGHDT, YNNKEL (reference sequence). V was trimmed by 0 bases and J by 7 bases, leaving 13 bases between them. The CDR3 here is CASSQEGGARNEQFF. In DNA, the CDR3 is TGTGCCAGCAGCCAAGAGGGGGGGGCTAGGAATGAGCAGTTCTTC.

This clone was observed a few times. The chain employs TRBV7-9 and TRBJ1-4; unclear D gene. This CDR3 is 15 amino acids long. Trimming pared 1 base from V and 6 bases from J, leaving 12 bases between. CDR1 and CDR2 (germline): SEHNR, FQNEAQ (reference sequence). This CDR3 is CASSLEAPGDEKLFF. The DNA of the CDR3 is TGTGCCAGCAGCTTAGAAGCCCCCGGGGATGAAAAACTGTTTTTT.

The chain is built from TRBV15 and TRBJ1-1; 7 positions agree with TRBD1. Germline V gene data show CDR1 as LNHNV and CDR2 as YYDKDF (reference sequence). Losses at the gene ends were 5 bases for V and 2 bases for J; bases not matched to a gene: 8. The CDR3 totals 15 residues. The DNA for the CDR3 is TGTGCCACCAGCGTCGCAGGGGGATCTAACACTGAAGCTTTCTTT. It yields the protein CATSVAGGSNTEAFF.

The J gene is TRBJ2-7, the V gene TRBV12-3 or TRBV12-4, with D perhaps matching TRBD1 (5 bases). Trimming removed 3 bases from V and 7 bases from J, with 10 bases in between. The CDR3 has 12 residues. The CDR3 DNA reads as TGTGCCAGCAGTTTGAGCAGGGCGGAGCAGTACTTC. It yields the protein CASSLSRAEQYF.

The chain employs TRBV11-2 and TRBJ2-7; 8 bases are shared with TRBD1. This CDR3 comprises 14 residues. J was trimmed by 2 bases and V by 5 bases; bases with no gene match: 5. Germline assignment: CDR1 SGHAT and CDR2 FQNNGV. CDR3 DNA sequence: TGTGCCAGCAGCGAAGGGACAGGTACCTACGAGCAGTACTTC. Protein: CASSEGTGTYEQYF.

The chain joins TRBV28 to TRBJ1-1; 7 bases line up with TRBD1. CDR1 MDHEN and CDR2 SYDVKM come from the germline V gene. This CDR3 has 14 amino acids. V gave up 3 bases and J gave up 1 base; unmatched junction bases: 2. CDR3 DNA: TGTGCCAGCAGTTTCCCAGGGGGGAACACTGAAGCTTTCTTT. It specifies CASSFPGGNTEAFF.

The chain carries TRBV2 and TRBJ2-7, with 7 bases aligning to TRBD1. Germline V gene lookup returns CDR1 SNHLY and CDR2 FYNNEI. Trimming cost V 5 bases and J 1 base; bases outside gene matches: 5. The CDR3 has 14 amino acids. CDR3 nucleotides: TGTGCCAGCAGTCAATCGGGACAGTCCTACGAGCAGTACTTC. This sequence encodes CASSQSGQSYEQYF.

This chain uses TRBV27 with TRBJ1-3; D is ambiguous. V gave up 5 bases and J gave up 0 bases, with 14 bases separating them. Looked up from germline, CDR1 is MNHEY and CDR2 is SMNVEV (reference sequence). CDR3 length: 16 amino acids. CDR3 amino acids: CASSQTWATSGNTIYF. CDR3 bases: TGTGCCAGCAGTCAAACGTGGGCTACCTCTGGAAACACCATATATTTT.

J is TRBJ1-3 and V is TRBV10-3; D ambiguous. Trimming stripped 3 bases from V and 1 base from J, with 10 bases between. The CDR3 runs 15 residues. CDR1 and CDR2 from the germline V gene are ENHRY and SYGVKD. As DNA, the CDR3 is TGTGCCATCAGTGACGGCGGTGGGTCTGGAAACACCATATATTTT. It is translated as CAISDGGGSGNTIYF.

The genes are TRBV2 and TRBJ1-5, with D perhaps TRBD1 (5 bases). This CDR3 has 16 amino acids. Trimming took 4 bases from V and 2 from J, leaving 15 bases between them. Germline V gene lookup returns CDR1 SNHLY and CDR2 FYNNEI. This chain's CDR3 is CASSASSGGGNQPQHF. As DNA, the CDR3 is TGTGCCAGCAGTGCCTCGTCGGGGGGGGGCAATCAGCCCCAGCATTTT.

The chain combines TRBV4-3 with TRBJ1-3; D not certain. Looked up from germline, CDR1 is LGHNA and CDR2 is YSLEER. V was trimmed by 0 bases and J by 2 bases, leaving 11 bases between them. The CDR3 has 16 residues. The CDR3 sequence: CASSQDRVGPGNTIYF. In DNA, the CDR3 is TGCGCCAGCAGCCAAGATCGGGTTGGTCCTGGAAACACCATATATTTT.